These 16 T cell receptor beta chains came from one sample sequenced in a study of metastatic and nonmetastatic thyroid tumors. There were no patients who had received any treatment before thyroid surgery. TCRdb re-clonotyped the PCR reads via MiXCR. This table holds just over 15,000 clones, roughly 3.5% found once. Source material: tumor tissue. These receptors were taken from a female donor with papillary thyroid cancer or a benign thyroid nodule (not recorded which). Some clones in this sample may be carry-over from other donors' samples.

A few counts support this clone. The chain has TRBV6-2 or TRBV6-3 and TRBJ2-3; 7 bases fit TRBD2. The V gene's germline CDR1 is MNHEY and CDR2 SVGEGT. This CDR3 spans 12 amino acids. V dropped 6 bases and J dropped 9; count of bases not matched to a gene: 6. CDR3 protein: CASRYGGWTQYF. The CDR3 coding sequence is TGTGCCAGCAGGTACGGGGGGTGGACGCAGTATTTT.

This clone appeared a few times. The rearrangement joins TRBV19 to TRBJ2-1, with D unclear. The V gene lost 4 bases and the J gene lost 12 bases, with 16 bases spanning the gap. The V gene's germline CDR1 is LNHDA and CDR2 SQIVND (reference sequence). The CDR3 is 13 amino acids. The CDR3 sequence: CASSKSANTGQFF. The CDR3 coding sequence is TGTGCCAGTAGTAAGTCTGCGAATACGGGGCAGTTCTTC.

The sample holds a few counts of this clone. This chain connects TRBV6-1 to TRBJ2-7; 9 bases match TRBD1. Germline V lookup: CDR1 MNHNS, CDR2 SASEGT. The V and J ends lost 6 bases and 6 bases, in that order; junction bases with no gene match: 9. The CDR3 runs to 14 residues. Here the CDR3 DNA reads TGTGCCAGCAGACTGGGACAGGGAATAGGCGAGCAGTACTTC. Amino acids: CASRLGQGIGEQYF.

This clone has more than one count but fewer than ten. The chain combines TRBV7-9 with TRBJ2-6; D gene ambiguous. V dropped 3 bases and J dropped 0 bases, with 3 bases sitting between them. Germline lookup yields CDR1 SEHNR and CDR2 FQNEAQ (reference sequence). The CDR3 consists of 14 residues. DNA of the CDR3: TGTGCCAGCAGCTTTTACTCTGGGGCCAACGTCCTGACTTTC. Residues: CASSFYSGANVLTF.

The rearrangement joins TRBV19 to TRBJ1-1; D uncertain. The CDR3 has 13 residues. CDR1 and CDR2 (germline): LNHDA, SQIVND (reference sequence). Trimming shortened V by 1 base and J by 4 bases, and 7 bases separated the two germline ends. The CDR3 is CASSIGGGTEAFF. CDR3 coding DNA: TGTGCCAGTAGTATAGGAGGAGGCACTGAAGCTTTCTTT. Together with reference TRBV19 and TRBJ1-1, the CDR3 gives the full variable domain: DGGITQSPKYLFRKEGQNVTLSCEQNLNHDAMYWYRQDPGQGLRLIYYSQIVNDFQKGDIAEGYSVSREKKESFPLTVTSAQKNPTAFYLCASSIGGGTEAFFGQGTRLTVV.

This clone was counted between two and nine times. The CDR3 here is CSARDNRGTDTQYF. For the CDR3, the DNA is TGCAGTGCTAGAGATAATCGAGGCACAGATACGCAGTATTTT. The rearrangement links TRBV20-1 to TRBJ2-3; D gene ambiguous. Germline V gene data show CDR1 as DFQATT and CDR2 as SNEGSKA (reference sequence). Between the trimmed V and J ends, which lost 0 bases and 1 base, there was a span of 8 bases. The CDR3 runs 14 residues.

This clone occurred a few times. The chain recombines TRBV6-4 with TRBJ2-2, with 9 bases identical to TRBD2. J gave up 3 bases and V 3 bases, and 5 bases lay outside the gene matches. CDR3 length: 16 amino acids. Germline assignment: CDR1 MRHNA and CDR2 SNTAGT. The CDR3 region is CASSEVAGEDTGELFF. The CDR3 DNA reads as TGTGCCAGCAGTGAAGTAGCGGGAGAAGACACCGGGGAGCTGTTTTTT.

This clone turned up a few times. The chain is built from TRBV6-4 and TRBJ2-3; 7 bases fit TRBD2. The V gene's germline CDR1 is MRHNA and CDR2 SNTAGT. V dropped 4 bases and J dropped 0; count of bases not matched to a gene: 7. CDR3 length: 16 amino acids. CDR3 bases: TGTGCCAGCAGTGTCCGTACTAGCGACAGCACAGATACGCAGTATTTT. Translation gives CASSVRTSDSTDTQYF.

V gene TRBV6-2 or TRBV6-3 combines with J gene TRBJ2-2; a weak D match, TRBD1 (7 bases). V dropped 5 bases and J dropped 1 base, with 14 bases sitting between them. The CDR3 is 16 residues long. Germline V gene sequence: CDR1 MNHEY, CDR2 SVGEGT. CDR3 residues: CASSRGLAWNTGELFF. DNA for the CDR3: TGTGCCAGCAGTAGGGGGCTAGCGTGGAACACCGGGGAGCTGTTTTTT.

A few counts support this clone. The genes are TRBV6-2 or TRBV6-3 and TRBJ1-5; 8 positions match TRBD1. The CDR3 runs to 14 residues. Per the germline V gene, CDR1 is MNHEY and CDR2 is SVGEGT. The V and J ends lost 6 bases and 6 bases, in that order; junction bases with no gene match: 7. In nucleotides, the CDR3 is TGTGCCAGCAGGGCGGACAGGGCGACTCAGCCCCAGCATTTT. It specifies CASRADRATQPQHF.

The J gene is TRBJ2-7, the V gene TRBV20-1; D uncertain. V lost 0 bases, J lost 6 bases, and 15 bases lay in between. CDR3 length equals 14 residues. Germline V gene data show CDR1 as DFQATT and CDR2 as SNEGSKA (reference sequence). Here the CDR3 DNA reads TGCAGTGCTAGAGATATTGAAAGGAACGGCGAGCAGTACTTC. It encodes CSARDIERNGEQYF.

This clone showed up many times. The chain carries TRBV4-1 and TRBJ1-4; D gene unclear. The CDR3 is 14 residues long. The V end was cut by 1 base, the J end by 5 bases, with 8 bases between. Germline values: CDR1 MGHRA, CDR2 YSYEKL. Written as DNA, the CDR3 is TGCGCCAGCAGCCAAGGGAGGGTAAATGAAAAACTGTTTTTT. Amino acids: CASSQGRVNEKLFF.

This sequence joins TRBV6-2 or TRBV6-3 and TRBJ2-5, with 11 bases identical to TRBD2. The CDR3 sequence is 18 residues long. V gave up 6 bases and J gave up 0 bases; unmatched junction bases: 12. The germline V gene encodes CDR1 MNHEY and CDR2 SVGEGT. This CDR3 is CASSRGLAGIGYQETQYF. The CDR3 coding sequence is TGTGCCAGCAGCCGCGGACTAGCGGGCATAGGGTACCAAGAGACCCAGTACTTC.

The chain joins TRBV7-3 to TRBJ2-5; a possible D gene is TRBD2 (6 bases). The CDR3 consists of 14 residues. V lost 2 bases, J lost 5 bases, and 12 bases lay in between. CDR1 is SGHTA, CDR2 FQGTGA, per germline. CDR3 sequence reads: CASSLGGGKETQYF. The DNA for the CDR3 is TGTGCCAGCAGCTTAGGCGGCGGGAAGGAGACCCAGTACTTC.

Only a few counts were recorded for this clone. The gene calls are TRBV19 and TRBJ1-6; D is unresolved. V was shortened by 1 base and J by 13 bases, with 14 bases between the two germline ends. Germline values: CDR1 LNHDA, CDR2 SQIVND (reference sequence). This CDR3 is 14 amino acids long. The chain's CDR3 is CASSIARSGLPLHF. Written as DNA, the CDR3 is TGTGCCAGTAGTATAGCCAGGAGTGGTCTGCCCCTCCACTTT. Supplemented by reference TRBV19 and TRBJ1-6, the full variable domain reads DGGITQSPKYLFRKEGQNVTLSCEQNLNHDAMYWYRQDPGQGLRLIYYSQIVNDFQKGDIAEGYSVSREKKESFPLTVTSAQKNPTAFYLCASSIARSGLPLHFGNGTRLTVT.

The chain uses TRBV5-1 and TRBJ1-2; possibly TRBD1 for D (5 bases). Trimming removed 1 base from V and 6 bases from J, with 22 bases in between. The germline V gene encodes CDR1 SGHRS and CDR2 YFSETQ. CDR3 length equals 17 residues. The DNA of the CDR3 is TGCGCCAGCAGCTTGAAGGGGATGGATATGATCTTAAATGGCTACACCTTC. This codes for CASSLKGMDMILNGYTF.